These 31 T cell receptor beta chains came from one sample sequenced in a study of cytomegalovirus exposure and HLA in healthy donors. Amplification used 60 Vbeta primers and 13 Jbeta primers. Sequencing was performed with immunoSEQ multiplex PCR; in TCRdb, only in-frame clones are kept and a portion is missing. The data show fewer than 200,000 clones, approximately 79% seen once. Sequencing was carried out using PBMCs. All receptors derive from a woman aged 45-59 years in good health and CMV-seropositive.

This chain uses TRBV2 with TRBJ2-7; 8 nucleotides align to TRBD1. The germline V gene has CDR1 SNHLY and CDR2 FYNNEI. The CDR3 loop spans 12 amino acids. The junction had 2 bases not matched to a gene; V was cut back by 7 bases and J by 3 bases. DNA for the CDR3: TGTGCCAGCACCGGGACAGGCTACGAGCAGTACTTC. It translates to CASTGTGYEQYF.

The chain employs TRBV5-6 and TRBJ2-7, with TRBD1 identical over 9 bases. Trimming cost V 3 bases and J 3 bases; bases outside gene matches: 10. The CDR3 runs 16 residues. CDR1 and CDR2 from the germline V gene are SGHDT and YYEEEE. The CDR3, as DNA: TGTGCCAGCAGCTCCGGGACAGGGATGAAGGTCTACGAGCAGTACTTC. Amino acid sequence: CASSSGTGMKVYEQYF. The entire variable domain, with the rest obtained from reference TRBV5-6 and TRBJ2-7, is as follows: DAGVTQSPTHLIKTRGQQVTLRCSPKSGHDTVSWYQQALGQGPQFIFQYYEEEERQRGNFPDRFSGHQFPNYSSELNVNALLLGDSALYLCASSSGTGMKVYEQYFGPGTRLTVT.

This chain links TRBV19 with TRBJ2-4; 7 nucleotides align to TRBD1. Looked up from germline, CDR1 is LNHDA and CDR2 is SQIVND (reference sequence). The CDR3 covers 17 residues. Unmatched junction bases numbered 12, after V lost 4 bases and J lost 3 bases. DNA for the CDR3: TGTGCCAGTAGTACCCTACCGCGGGCAGGGGGCAAAAACATTCAGTACTTC. Residues: CASSTLPRAGGKNIQYF.

In DNA form, the CDR3 reads TGTGCCAGCTCCCTTACTGGGGCCAACGTCCTGACTTTC. This sequence encodes CASSLTGANVLTF. The V gene is TRBV18, the J gene TRBJ2-6, with no clear D. The length of the CDR3 is 13 residues. V was shortened by 6 bases and J by 2 bases, with 5 bases between the two germline ends. The germline CDR1 and CDR2 sequences are KGHSH and LQKENI.

This chain links TRBV7-6 with TRBJ1-1; D perhaps matches TRBD1 (5 bases). The CDR3 sequence is 13 residues long. The V gene lost 1 base and the J gene lost 11 bases, with 14 bases spanning the gap. The germline CDR1 and CDR2 sequences are SGHVS and FNYEAQ. The CDR3 reads CASSLGGGVKAFF. The CDR3 DNA follows: TGTGCCAGCAGCTTAGGGGGCGGAGTGAAGGCTTTCTTT.

The CDR3 region is CASSFAPKGGAKNIQYF. The CDR3 bases are TGCGCCAGCAGCTTCGCCCCGAAAGGAGGGGCCAAAAACATTCAGTACTTC. The V gene is TRBV5-1, the J gene TRBJ2-4; weak D call: TRBD2 (6 bases). In germline, CDR1 is SGHRS, CDR2 YFSETQ. Trimming removed 2 bases from V and 1 base from J, with 16 bases in between. The CDR3 is 17 residues long. The full variable domain, with the rest looked up from reference TRBV5-1 and TRBJ2-4, is KAGVTQTPRYLIKTRGQQVTLSCSPISGHRSVSWYQQTPGQGLQFLFEYFSETQRNKGNFPGRFSGRQFSNSRSEMNVSTLELGDSALYLCASSFAPKGGAKNIQYFGAGTRLSVL.

The rearrangement links TRBV5-1 to TRBJ1-4; perhaps TRBD1 as D (5 bases). Trimming pared 2 bases from V and 0 bases from J, leaving 8 bases between. The germline V gene encodes CDR1 SGHRS and CDR2 YFSETQ. The CDR3 is 15 residues long. CDR3 DNA: TGCGCCAGCAGCTTACAGGAGCCAACTAATGAAAAACTGTTTTTT. Protein product: CASSLQEPTNEKLFF.

The chain is built from TRBV18 and TRBJ1-1; the D is unclear. Trimming took 6 bases from V and 5 from J, leaving 10 bases between them. This CDR3 spans 12 amino acids. Germline assignment: CDR1 KGHSH and CDR2 LQKENI. The CDR3 here is CASSLGETEAFF. Written as DNA, the CDR3 is TGTGCCAGCTCCCTCGGGGAGACTGAAGCTTTCTTT. Based on the CDR3 plus reference TRBV18 and TRBJ1-1, the full variable domain is NAGVMQNPRHLVRRRGQEARLRCSPMKGHSHVYWYRQLPEEGLKFMVYLQKENIIDESGMPKERFSAEFPKEGPSILRIQQVVRGDSAAYFCASSLGETEAFFGQGTRLTVV.

The chain recombines TRBV15 with TRBJ1-4; D not certain. Trimming removed 6 bases from V and 0 bases from J, with 8 bases in between. Germline CDR1 is LNHNV and CDR2 is YYDKDF (reference sequence). This CDR3 spans 14 amino acids. CDR3 residues: CATREGTTNEKLFF. The CDR3 nucleotides read TGTGCCACCAGGGAGGGAACAACTAATGAAAAACTGTTTTTT.

This chain links TRBV7-3 with TRBJ2-2; D remains unclear. The CDR3 runs to 13 residues. V shed 5 bases and J shed 6 bases, with 10 bases lying between them. Germline loops: CDR1 SGHTA, CDR2 FQGTGA. The CDR3 protein is CASSPFIAGELFF. CDR3 DNA: TGTGCCAGCAGCCCTTTTATCGCCGGGGAGCTGTTTTTT.

This chain joins TRBV28 and TRBJ1-2; 7 nucleotides agree with TRBD1. V lost 4 bases and J lost 4; bases outside the gene matches: 6. CDR1 and CDR2 from the germline V gene are MDHEN and SYDVKM. The CDR3 sequence is 14 residues long. The CDR3 loop reads CASSSPTGFYGYTF. The CDR3 DNA is TGTGCCAGCAGTTCCCCGACAGGGTTCTATGGCTACACCTTC.

This clone was seen once. V usage is TRBV7-8 and J usage is TRBJ1-2; D perhaps matches TRBD1 (5 bases). V lost 2 bases, J lost 4 bases, and 11 bases lay in between. This CDR3 is built from 14 residues. CDR1 is SGHVS and CDR2 is FQNEAQ in the germline V gene. CDR3 region: CASSLPGQGYGYTF. CDR3 coding DNA: TGTGCCAGCAGCTTACCAGGTCAGGGCTATGGCTACACCTTC.

The rearrangement joins TRBV27 to TRBJ2-7, with D perhaps TRBD1 (5 bases). Germline-derived CDR1 and CDR2 are MNHEY and SMNVEV (reference sequence). Trimming removed 5 bases from V and 6 bases from J, with 14 bases in between. The CDR3 is 13 residues long. The CDR3 reads CASSVVQGGEQYF. For the CDR3, the DNA is TGTGCCAGCAGTGTTGTTCAGGGTGGCGAGCAGTACTTC.

V gene TRBV19 combines with J gene TRBJ1-2; 8 bases align to TRBD1. V trimming: 5 bases; J trimming: 4 bases; junction bases outside the gene matches: 12. This CDR3 comprises 16 residues. Germline CDR1 is LNHDA and CDR2 is SQIVND (reference sequence). The CDR3 DNA reads TGTGCCAGTAGTTTCTCCGGGACAGGTACATTCTATGGCTACACCTTC. This gives the protein CASSFSGTGTFYGYTF.

The rearrangement joins TRBV5-6 to TRBJ2-7; the D gene is possibly TRBD1 (6 bases). This CDR3 comprises 13 residues. Trimming removed 7 bases from V and 0 bases from J, with 11 bases in between. Germline-derived CDR1 and CDR2 are SGHDT and YYEEEE. The CDR3 loop is CASRTQGSYEQYF. The CDR3, as DNA: TGTGCCAGCCGCACACAGGGCTCCTACGAGCAGTACTTC.

The chain carries TRBV18 and TRBJ1-1; TRBD1 matches at 8 bases. Germline values: CDR1 KGHSH, CDR2 LQKENI. The CDR3 spans 14 residues. The trim removed 3 bases at V and 1 base at J, leaving 1 base unmatched. CDR3 region: CASSPGTGNTEAFF. CDR3 coding DNA: TGTGCCAGCTCACCCGGGACAGGGAACACTGAAGCTTTCTTT.

The CDR3 loop is CASSQNTGAYEQYF. CDR3 nucleotides: TGTGCCAGCAGCCAAAATACAGGGGCCTACGAGCAGTACTTC. The V call is TRBV14, the J call TRBJ2-7, with 7 bases identical to TRBD1. The CDR3 has 14 residues. The germline CDR1 and CDR2 sequences are SGHDN and FVKESK. Trimming took 2 bases from V and 2 from J; bases not matched to a gene: 3.

DNA of the CDR3: TGCGCCAGCAGCCTTCCCACAGGGGGCACTGAAGCTTTCTTT. This gives the protein CASSLPTGGTEAFF. V gene TRBV5-1 combines with J gene TRBJ1-1; 8 bases fit TRBD1. This CDR3 comprises 14 residues. V was pared by 4 bases and J by 4 bases, with 6 bases of the junction left unmatched. Germline V gene sequence: CDR1 SGHRS, CDR2 YFSETQ. The full variable domain, its missing parts supplied by reference TRBV5-1 and TRBJ1-1, is KAGVTQTPRYLIKTRGQQVTLSCSPISGHRSVSWYQQTPGQGLQFLFEYFSETQRNKGNFPGRFSGRQFSNSRSEMNVSTLELGDSALYLCASSLPTGGTEAFFGQGTRLTVV.

The chain uses TRBV30 and TRBJ2-7; TRBD1 is a possible D gene (5 bases). From germline, CDR1 is GTSNPN and CDR2 SVGIG (reference sequence). V was shortened by 2 bases and J by 11 bases, with 25 bases between the two germline ends. This CDR3 is built from 15 residues. In nucleotides, the CDR3 is TGTGCCTGGAGTCCTTGGCGACAGTCTTTAGGCAGGAAGTACTTC. It specifies CAWSPWRQSLGRKYF.

This chain joins TRBV19 and TRBJ1-1; the match to TRBD1 covers 8 bases. CDR3 length: 15 amino acids. The V segment lost 6 bases and the J segment 1 base; nucleotides outside the gene matches: 7. The germline CDR1 and CDR2 sequences are LNHDA and SQIVND (reference sequence). This CDR3 reads CASSPGDRSNTEAFF. Written as DNA, the CDR3 is TGTGCCAGTAGCCCGGGGGACAGGTCGAACACTGAAGCTTTCTTT.

A single count supports this clone. The chain combines TRBV6-6 with TRBJ2-7; tentatively, D is TRBD2 (5 bases). Germline V lookup: CDR1 MNHNY, CDR2 SVGAGI (reference sequence). The CDR3 is 15 amino acids. V was trimmed by 0 bases and J by 2 bases, leaving 11 bases between them. This CDR3 reads CASSYSIATTYEQYF. CDR3 nucleotides: TGTGCCAGCAGTTACTCGATTGCGACTACCTACGAGCAGTACTTC.

This clone occurred once. This chain connects TRBV30 to TRBJ2-3; 11 nucleotides align to TRBD2. V lost 6 bases and J lost 1; bases outside the gene matches: 6. This CDR3 is built from 15 residues. The V gene's germline CDR1 is GTSNPN and CDR2 SVGIG (reference sequence). CDR3 sequence: CACPGSGGGTDTQYF. In DNA form, the CDR3 reads TGTGCCTGCCCGGGTAGCGGGGGGGGCACAGATACGCAGTATTTT.

This clone appeared a single time. This rearrangement joins TRBV13 to TRBJ2-7; 9 bases align to TRBD1. The germline V gene encodes CDR1 PRHDT and CDR2 FYEKMQ (reference sequence). This CDR3 is built from 15 residues. The J segment lost 3 bases and the V segment lost 5 bases, leaving 8 bases of the junction unmatched. Here the CDR3 reads CASSPIGQGSYEQYF. CDR3 in DNA: TGTGCCAGCAGCCCGATCGGACAGGGGAGCTACGAGCAGTACTTC.

This clone has a handful of counts. The chain recombines TRBV7-2 with TRBJ2-7, with TRBD1 matching 7 bases. Trimming cost V 5 bases and J 7 bases; bases outside gene matches: 11. The germline gives CDR1 SGHTA, CDR2 FQGNSA. This CDR3 has 14 residues. The CDR3 spells CASSEGQTSREQYF. Here the CDR3 DNA reads TGTGCCAGCAGCGAGGGACAGACCTCTCGAGAGCAGTACTTC.

This clone was observed once. The chain employs TRBV14 and TRBJ2-2; possibly TRBD1 for D (6 bases). Germline CDR1 is SGHDN and CDR2 is FVKESK. Trimming took off 4 bases at V and 3 bases at J, with 15 bases between the two ends. This CDR3 comprises 16 residues. The CDR3 DNA reads TGTGCCAGCAGCCCTCCTGGGACACATTACACCGGGGAGCTGTTTTTT. Its protein product is CASSPPGTHYTGELFF.

The rearrangement links TRBV9 to TRBJ1-1; TRBD1 matches 7 bases. The CDR3 runs 16 residues. V shed 4 bases, J shed 1 base, and the junction held 10 bases outside the gene matches. CDR1 is SGDLS and CDR2 is YYNGEE in the germline V gene. CDR3 bases: TGTGCCAGCAGCTTTCGCGCCGGGACAGAGAACACTGAAGCTTTCTTT. It specifies CASSFRAGTENTEAFF.

This clone was seen a single time. Other DNA sequences of this sample code for an identical CDR3. The J gene is TRBJ1-6, the V gene TRBV5-1, with a tentative D call TRBD1 (5 bases). This CDR3 has 14 amino acids. The germline CDR1 and CDR2 sequences are SGHRS and YFSETQ. Trimming stripped 1 base from V and 7 bases from J, with 9 bases between. CDR3 residues: CASSLRQGNSPLHF. CDR3 DNA: TGCGCCAGCAGCTTGAGGCAGGGAAATTCACCCCTCCACTTT.

The chain combines TRBV10-2 with TRBJ2-7, with TRBD1 matching 9 bases. Germline V gene data show CDR1 as WSHSY and CDR2 as SAAADI. J gave up 5 bases and V 7 bases, and 3 bases lay outside the gene matches. This CDR3 region has 12 residues. The DNA of the CDR3 is TGCGCCAGCAAAGACAGGGGGGACGAGCAGTACTTC. This codes for CASKDRGDEQYF.

The rearrangement joins TRBV7-2 to TRBJ2-3, with 8 bases matching TRBD2. Trimming took 0 bases from V and 14 from J; bases not matched to a gene: 19. The CDR3 has 17 amino acids. CDR1 and CDR2 (germline): SGHTA, FQGNSA. Here the CDR3 DNA reads TGTGCCAGCAGCTTAGCCCGACGGGCGGGGGGTCGGGCGGGGTGGTATTTT. Translation gives CASSLARRAGGRAGWYF.

The rearrangement joins TRBV19 to TRBJ2-3; no reliable D call. V lost 3 bases and J lost 6, with 4 bases in between. From germline, CDR1 is LNHDA and CDR2 SQIVND (reference sequence). The CDR3 has 11 residues. The CDR3 here is CASSIRDTQYF. DNA of the CDR3: TGTGCCAGTAGTATCCGGGATACGCAGTATTTT.

This clone was seen just once. This chain links TRBV6-1 with TRBJ2-7; TRBD2 agrees at 7 bases. The CDR3 spans 14 residues. The ends lost 4 bases at V and 2 bases at J; junction bases unmatched: 5. Germline V gives CDR1 MNHNS, CDR2 SASEGT. DNA for the CDR3: TGTGCCAGCAGTGGTTCCGCGGGAGCCTACGAGCAGTACTTC. Protein: CASSGSAGAYEQYF.